These 20 T cell receptor beta chains were all obtained from the same sample, sequenced in a study of T cells after yellow fever vaccination. TCRdb reprocessed the 5' RACE reads via MiXCR and lists one record per CDR3 protein. This table has a few hundred thousand distinct CDR3 sequences, about 7% appearing once. This specimen consisted of CD4+ T cells sorted from PBMCs, obtained 15 days after the yellow fever booster vaccination. Source of these receptors: a man aged 30 to 39 who received the YFV17D yellow fever vaccine.

This clonotype was seen a few times. The genes are TRBV4-3 and TRBJ2-1; D remains ambiguous. Trimming removed 5 bases at V and 2 bases at J, with 19 bases between. This CDR3 is 17 amino acids long. Germline V gene sequence: CDR1 LGHNA, CDR2 YSLEER. CDR3: CASSKTPGLITYNEQFF. CDR3 sequence (DNA): TGCGCCAGCAGCAAGACTCCTGGATTGATAACCTACAATGAGCAGTTCTTC.

V is TRBV12-3 or TRBV12-4 and J is TRBJ2-7; 9 positions match TRBD1. V lost 6 bases and J lost 1; bases outside the gene matches: 7. CDR3 length equals 15 residues. CDR3: CASSSRDRESYEQYF. CDR3 in DNA: TGTGCCAGCAGCTCCCGGGACAGGGAATCCTACGAGCAGTACTTC.

Many counts were recorded for this clonotype. A read error may account for a junction end that differs from germline. V gene TRBV4-3 combines with J gene TRBJ2-2, with D possibly matching TRBD2 (5 bases). Germline V CDR1 and CDR2: LGHNA, YSLEER. The CDR3 consists of 15 residues. CDR3: CASSQGGLNTGELFF. Written as DNA, the CDR3 is TGTGCCAGCAGCCAAGGCGGGTTGAACACCGGGGAGCTGTTTTTT.

This chain links TRBV20-1 with TRBJ1-1; D is ambiguous. The CDR3 loop spans 12 amino acids. Germline values: CDR1 DFQATT, CDR2 SNEGSKA (reference sequence). The V and J ends lost 4 bases and 3 bases respectively, with 9 bases between them. The CDR3 DNA reads TGCAGTGCTAAGGTTGGGGACACTGAAGCTTTCTTT. It codes for CSAKVGDTEAFF.

This clonotype was found a few times. This sequence joins TRBV18 and TRBJ1-5, with D hard to call. The germline gives CDR1 KGHSH, CDR2 LQKENI. CDR3 length equals 14 residues. V dropped 2 bases and J dropped 0 bases, with 5 bases sitting between them. Here the CDR3 reads CASSPGYSNQPQHF. As DNA, the CDR3 is TGTGCCAGCTCACCAGGCTATAGCAATCAGCCCCAGCATTTT.

The genes are TRBV12-3 or TRBV12-4 and TRBJ2-2; D remains ambiguous. V was pared by 3 bases and J by 7 bases, with 9 bases between. The CDR3 spans 13 residues. The CDR3 spells CASSLQAGGELFF. Here the CDR3 DNA reads TGTGCCAGCAGTTTGCAAGCCGGCGGGGAGCTGTTTTTT.

This clonotype was seen ten or more times. CDR3 protein: CASRTYQGSYEQYF. The CDR3 DNA sequence: TGTGCCAGCCGAACCTATCAGGGGTCCTACGAGCAGTACTTC. V usage is TRBV28 and J usage is TRBJ2-7; possibly TRBD1 for D (6 bases). Trimming removed 8 bases at V and 1 base at J, with 15 bases between. Germline V lookup: CDR1 MDHEN, CDR2 SYDVKM. This CDR3 comprises 14 residues.

This clonotype was counted many times. This chain uses TRBV12-3 or TRBV12-4 with TRBJ1-1; unclear D gene. V was pared by 5 bases and J by 1 base, with 11 bases between. This CDR3 comprises 14 residues. CDR3 loop: CASSPSTENTEAFF. Written as DNA, the CDR3 is TGTGCCAGCAGTCCATCTACAGAGAACACTGAAGCTTTCTTT.

The chain recombines TRBV4-1 with TRBJ2-4; 7 bases line up with TRBD2. Per the germline V gene, CDR1 is MGHRA and CDR2 is YSYEKL. With V trimmed by 1 base and J by 5 bases, 8 bases remained unmatched. The CDR3 length is 16 residues. Here the CDR3 reads CASSQGSELAQNIQYF. The CDR3 DNA sequence: TGCGCCAGCAGCCAAGGTTCGGAACTAGCGCAAAACATTCAGTACTTC.

This clonotype has a handful of counts. This chain's CDR3 is CASSYQQGSYNEQFF. The CDR3 bases are TGTGCCAGCAGTTACCAGCAGGGTAGCTACAATGAGCAGTTCTTC. The V gene is TRBV6-2 or TRBV6-3, the J gene TRBJ2-1; D might be TRBD1 (5 bases). The CDR3 totals 15 residues. Per germline, CDR1 MNHEY and CDR2 SVGEGT. Trimming stripped 2 bases from V and 3 bases from J, with 11 bases between.

This clonotype has ten or more counts. The V call is TRBV11-2, the J call TRBJ2-2; TRBD2 matches at 10 bases. V dropped 2 bases and J dropped 8; count of bases not matched to a gene: 5. Germline V gene lookup returns CDR1 SGHAT and CDR2 FQNNGV. CDR3 length: 15 residues. In DNA form, the CDR3 reads TGTGCCAGCAGCTTACTAGCGGGAGTAGCTGGGGAGCTGTTTTTT. It is translated as CASSLLAGVAGELFF. The whole variable domain, filled in from reference TRBV11-2 and TRBJ2-2, reads EAGVAQSPRYKIIEKRQSVAFWCNPISGHATLYWYQQILGQGPKLLIQFQNNGVVDDSQLPKDRFSAERLKGVDSTLKIQPAKLEDSAVYLCASSLLAGVAGELFFGEGSRLTVL.

This clonotype showed up just a few times. The gene calls are TRBV5-1 and TRBJ2-3; 7 bases line up with TRBD2. CDR3 length equals 15 residues. Looked up from germline, CDR1 is SGHRS and CDR2 is YFSETQ. Germline trimming cut 5 bases from V and 1 base from J; bases unmatched to any gene: 7. CDR3 DNA sequence: TGCGCCAGCAGGCTTCAGGGAGGGGGCACAGATACGCAGTATTTT. It is translated as CASRLQGGGTDTQYF.

This clonotype occurred a few times. The chain carries TRBV7-9 and TRBJ1-6; no firm D call. The CDR3 extends over 14 amino acids. Trimming took off 7 bases at V and 7 bases at J, with 14 bases between the two ends. The V gene's germline CDR1 is SEHNR and CDR2 FQNEAQ (reference sequence). The CDR3 reads CASNPRGVNSPLHF. DNA of the CDR3: TGTGCCAGCAACCCCCGGGGAGTAAATTCACCCCTCCACTTT.

The chain links TRBV9 to TRBJ2-1; 9 bases agree with TRBD1. Per the germline V gene, CDR1 is SGDLS and CDR2 is YYNGEE. V lost 7 bases and J lost 4; bases outside the gene matches: 9. CDR3 length equals 15 residues. The CDR3 bases are TGTGCCAGCGCAAGGGACAGGGACGGGTACAATGAGCAGTTCTTC. Its translation is CASARDRDGYNEQFF.

This sequence joins TRBV5-1 and TRBJ1-1, with D uncertain. The germline gives CDR1 SGHRS, CDR2 YFSETQ. Trimming cost V 3 bases and J 4 bases, with 7 bases left between them. CDR3 size: 12 residues. The CDR3 region is CASSWGGTEAFF. The CDR3 region has the DNA TGCGCCAGCAGCTGGGGTGGCACTGAAGCTTTCTTT.

The CDR3 DNA reads as TGTGCCAGCAGCCGAGAGGATCGCGGGGGGGATACGCAGTATTTT. Translation: CASSREDRGGDTQYF. The V gene is TRBV7-2, the J gene TRBJ2-3; 8 bases are a match to TRBD2. The ends lost 5 bases at V and 6 bases at J; junction bases unmatched: 10. Germline V gene lookup returns CDR1 SGHTA and CDR2 FQGNSA. CDR3 length: 15 amino acids.

This clonotype was recorded at least ten times. The chain combines TRBV7-2 with TRBJ2-5, with TRBD2 matching over 9 bases. CDR3 length: 13 amino acids. V was clipped by 4 bases and J by 6 bases; unmatched bases: 3. Germline V gives CDR1 SGHTA, CDR2 FQGNSA. CDR3 coding DNA: TGTGCCAGCAGCTCGCGGGAGGGGCAGACCCAGTACTTC. Its translation: CASSSREGQTQYF.

This clonotype was picked up a small number of times. The J gene is TRBJ2-2, the V gene TRBV5-1; TRBD2 aligns across 10 bases. This CDR3 has 15 residues. CDR1 is SGHRS and CDR2 is YFSETQ in the germline V gene. The junction had 6 bases not matched to a gene; V was cut back by 4 bases and J by 6 bases. The CDR3 here is CASSPGLADPGELFF. The CDR3 DNA reads TGCGCCAGCAGCCCCGGACTAGCGGACCCCGGGGAGCTGTTTTTT.

The table lists this clonotype with a few counts. V is TRBV20-1 and J is TRBJ1-5, with unresolved D. Per the germline V gene, CDR1 is DFQATT and CDR2 is SNEGSKA (reference sequence). CDR3 length equals 12 residues. The V end lost 2 bases, the J end lost 4 bases, and 6 bases lay between the germline ends. This chain's CDR3 is CSARSGNQPQHF. CDR3 bases: TGCAGTGCTAGATCGGGAAATCAGCCCCAGCATTTT.

This clonotype appeared a few times. The chain carries TRBV20-1 and TRBJ2-3, with 7 bases identical to TRBD1. CDR3 length: 13 residues. Per the germline V gene, CDR1 is DFQATT and CDR2 is SNEGSKA (reference sequence). V was clipped by 5 bases and J by 3 bases; unmatched bases: 5. The DNA of the CDR3 is TGCAGTGCTGAGACAGGGCGGACAGATACGCAGTATTTT. It translates to CSAETGRTDTQYF.